One and the same sample provided the 6 T cell receptor beta chains below, sequenced in a study of blood T cell repertoires in COVID-19. Sequencing was performed with immunoSEQ multiplex PCR; in TCRdb, only in-frame clones are kept and a portion is missing. Of roughly 230,000 clones listed, around 87% are singletons. What was sequenced was peripheral blood. All receptors derive from a woman aged 55-70 years with COVID-19, enrolled during active disease.

J is TRBJ1-1 and V is TRBV29-1; no clear D gene. The CDR3 is 12 residues long. Trimming cost V 7 bases and J 1 base, with 10 bases left between them. From germline, CDR1 is SQVTM and CDR2 ANQGSEA. This CDR3 reads CSGFRENTEAFF. DNA for the CDR3: TGCAGCGGCTTCCGGGAGAACACTGAAGCTTTCTTT.

This chain uses TRBV5-4 with TRBJ2-7; perhaps TRBD1 as D (6 bases). V was shortened by 4 bases and J by 3 bases, with 8 bases between the two germline ends. The germline CDR1 and CDR2 sequences are SGHNT and YYREEE (reference sequence). This CDR3 has 12 residues. The CDR3 protein is CASSKDSYEQYF. Here the CDR3 DNA reads TGTGCCAGCAGCAAGGACAGCTACGAGCAGTACTTC.

CDR3 DNA sequence: TGTGCCAGCAGCATTGGAGCCGACCTTCGGCCCCAGCATTTT. It is translated as CASSIGADLRPQHF. The rearrangement joins TRBV5-5 to TRBJ1-5; D is unresolved. Germline CDR1 is SGHKS and CDR2 is YYEKEE (reference sequence). The CDR3 has 14 residues. V gave up 4 bases and J gave up 9 bases, with 17 bases separating them.

The chain joins TRBV7-2 to TRBJ1-2; 7 bases agree with TRBD1. V shed 1 base and J 5 bases; nucleotides not matched to a gene: 10. The germline V gene has CDR1 SGHTA and CDR2 FQGNSA. This CDR3 comprises 16 residues. This CDR3 reads CASSLVRQGDGYGYTF. The CDR3 nucleotides read TGTGCCAGCAGCTTAGTACGACAGGGCGACGGGTATGGCTACACCTTC.

V and J are TRBV6-2 or TRBV6-3 and TRBJ1-6; D might be TRBD1 (5 bases). V was clipped by 2 bases and J by 10 bases, with 12 bases between them. Germline CDR1 and CDR2: MNHEY and SVGEGT. This CDR3 region has 14 residues. The CDR3 region is CASSYGGGWSPLHF. The CDR3 bases are TGTGCCAGCAGTTACGGCGGGGGTTGGTCACCCCTCCACTTT.

The CDR3 region is CASSQDIGEGLNSGNTIYF. For the CDR3, the DNA is TGTGCCAGCAGCCAAGATATTGGGGAGGGCTTGAACTCTGGAAACACCATATATTTT. The J gene is TRBJ1-3, the V gene TRBV4-2, with D unclear. Trimming removed 0 bases at V and 0 bases at J, with 18 bases between. The CDR3 loop spans 19 amino acids. Germline V lookup: CDR1 LGHNA, CDR2 YNFKEQ.